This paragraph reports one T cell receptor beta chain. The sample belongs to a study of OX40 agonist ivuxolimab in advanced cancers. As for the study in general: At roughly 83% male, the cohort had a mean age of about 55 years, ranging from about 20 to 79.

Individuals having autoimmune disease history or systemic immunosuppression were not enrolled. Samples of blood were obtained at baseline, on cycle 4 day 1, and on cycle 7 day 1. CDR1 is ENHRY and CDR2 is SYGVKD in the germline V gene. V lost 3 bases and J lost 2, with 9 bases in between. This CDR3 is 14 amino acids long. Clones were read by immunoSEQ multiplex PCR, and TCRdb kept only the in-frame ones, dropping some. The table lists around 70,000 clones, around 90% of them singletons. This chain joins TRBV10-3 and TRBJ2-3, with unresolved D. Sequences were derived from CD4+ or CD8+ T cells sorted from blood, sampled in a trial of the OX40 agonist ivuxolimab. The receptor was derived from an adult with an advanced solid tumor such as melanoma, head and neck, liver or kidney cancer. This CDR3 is CAISDGLDTDTQYF. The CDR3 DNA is TGTGCCATCAGTGACGGGCTGGACACAGATACGCAGTATTTT.